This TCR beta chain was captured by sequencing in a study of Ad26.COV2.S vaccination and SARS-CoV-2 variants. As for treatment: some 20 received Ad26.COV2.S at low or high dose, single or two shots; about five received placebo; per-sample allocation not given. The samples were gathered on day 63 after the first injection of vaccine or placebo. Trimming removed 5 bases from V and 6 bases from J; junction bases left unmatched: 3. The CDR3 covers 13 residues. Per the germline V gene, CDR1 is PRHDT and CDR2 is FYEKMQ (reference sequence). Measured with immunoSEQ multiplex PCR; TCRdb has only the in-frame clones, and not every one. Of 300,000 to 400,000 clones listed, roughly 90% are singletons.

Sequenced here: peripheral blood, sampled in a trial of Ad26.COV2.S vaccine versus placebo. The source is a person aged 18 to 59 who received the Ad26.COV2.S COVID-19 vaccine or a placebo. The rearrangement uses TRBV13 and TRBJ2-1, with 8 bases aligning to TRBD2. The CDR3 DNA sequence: TGTGCCAGCAGCCCAGGGACTAGCAATGAGCAGTTCTTC. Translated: CASSPGTSNEQFF.